The entry below gives a single T cell receptor beta chain sequence along with its context. The data belong to a study of cytomegalovirus exposure and HLA in healthy donors. The germline V gene has CDR1 SGHTA and CDR2 FQGNSA. The CDR3 runs to 15 residues. With 1 base removed from V and 2 bases from J, the gap between germline ends came to 11 bases. Researchers ran the PCR with 60 Vbeta and 13 Jbeta primers. How the authors handled the data: Counted up in a later analysis, unique TCR beta chains came to some 72 million, with around 12 million shared. TCRdb's copy holds only in-frame clones and misses some; the assay was immunoSEQ multiplex PCR. V and J calls and clone size come straight from that table; D and trimming were deduced from the DNA. Among 100,000 to 150,000 clones listed, 77% were seen once. Those who donated were healthy bone marrow donors.

The chain has TRBV7-2 and TRBJ1-2; TRBD1 is a possible D gene (5 bases). This clonotype was sampled from a woman aged 60-70 years in good health and CMV-seronegative. The sequencing input was PBMCs. This chain's CDR3 is CASSLVIQANYGYTF. The DNA of the CDR3 is TGTGCCAGCAGCTTAGTGATACAGGCAAACTATGGCTACACCTTC.